This record covers a single TCR beta chain. This table comes from immunoSEQ multiplex PCR, and its TCRdb copy is limited to in-frame clones, with some not included. The sample carries about 85,000 clones, around 82% recorded once. J was trimmed by 5 bases and V by 5 bases; bases with no gene match: 6. CDR1 and CDR2 (germline): MDHEN, SYDVKM. The CDR3 has 15 residues. The data were taken from a study of blood T cell repertoires in COVID-19. Study information: T cells, B-cell-depleted T cells, or PBMCs supplied cDNA or gDNA.

Sample: peripheral blood. This chain joins TRBV28 and TRBJ1-5; 10 nucleotides agree with TRBD1. The sequence derives from a man aged 60 to 75 with acute or convalescent COVID-19. Written as DNA, the CDR3 is TGTGCCAGCAGTAAGGGACAGGGGCCCGATCAGCCCCAGCATTTT. This encodes CASSKGQGPDQPQHF.